This T cell receptor beta chain was identified during a study of memory CD4+ T cells and cytomegalovirus serostatus. In the study overall: Healthy Belgian adult donors included about nine CMV-positive and some 24 CMV-negative people.

The sort gate was single viable CD3+CD4+CD8-CD45RO+ cells for memory CD4+ T cells. Turning to this clone: Its target is not known.

The protocol was immunoSEQ multiplex PCR, while the TCRdb copy is restricted to in-frame clones and leaves out a portion. The sample has about 39,000 clones, around 78% seen once; the top ten hold approximately 0.8%. The study, taken as a whole, reports: The CMV-associated TCR signature appears largely within the CD4+ memory repertoire. About 40% of the roughly 150 known CMV-associated TCRbeta sequences appeared in CD4+ memory.

The sequencing sample was made of memory CD4+ T cells from blood. The receptor's source is an adult in good health and CMV-seronegative.

The CDR3 loop is CASSLDGQGAFSGNTIYF. The CDR3 DNA reads as TGCGCCAGCAGCTTGGATGGACAGGGGGCTTTCTCTGGAAACACCATATATTTT. The chain is built from TRBV5-1 and TRBJ1-3; 11 bases match TRBD1. In germline, CDR1 is SGHRS, CDR2 YFSETQ. V shed 0 bases and J 0 bases; nucleotides not matched to a gene: 5. The CDR3 is 18 amino acids.